This TCR beta chain was captured in a study of patients and donors after allogeneic stem cell transplantation. TCRdb re-called the RT-PCR reads with MiXCR, one entry per CDR3 protein. The data hold about a million distinct CDR3 sequences, with approximately 18% observed a single time. Germline CDR1 and CDR2: SNHLY and FYNNEI. V lost 3 bases to trimming and J lost 0 bases, with 6 bases between them. CDR3 length: 15 residues. The V and J genes are TRBV2 and TRBJ2-6; no reliable D call. Sequencing was performed on blood, either unsorted or a sorted T cell fraction (not recorded which). The sequence was collected from a human donor who was either an allogeneic HSCT recipient or a stem cell or donor lymphocyte infusion donor (not recorded which). It is not recorded whose cells these are; they may come from a transplant donor. This chain's CDR3 is CASSDYRSGANVLTF. The CDR3 coding sequence is TGTGCCAGCAGTGACTACCGCTCTGGGGCCAACGTCCTGACTTTC.